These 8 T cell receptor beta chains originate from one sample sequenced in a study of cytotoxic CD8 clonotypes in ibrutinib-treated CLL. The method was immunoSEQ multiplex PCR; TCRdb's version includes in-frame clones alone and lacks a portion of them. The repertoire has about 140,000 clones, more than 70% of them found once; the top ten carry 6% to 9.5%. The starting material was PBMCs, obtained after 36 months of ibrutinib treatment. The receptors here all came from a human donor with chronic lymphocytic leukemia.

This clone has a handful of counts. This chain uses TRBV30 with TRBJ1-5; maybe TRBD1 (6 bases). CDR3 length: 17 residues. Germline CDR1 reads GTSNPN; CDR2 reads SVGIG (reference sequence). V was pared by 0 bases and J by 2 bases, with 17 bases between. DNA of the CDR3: TGTGCCTGGAGTGTATCCCGAATCAGGGGAGGCAATCAGCCCCAGCATTTT. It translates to CAWSVSRIRGGNQPQHF.

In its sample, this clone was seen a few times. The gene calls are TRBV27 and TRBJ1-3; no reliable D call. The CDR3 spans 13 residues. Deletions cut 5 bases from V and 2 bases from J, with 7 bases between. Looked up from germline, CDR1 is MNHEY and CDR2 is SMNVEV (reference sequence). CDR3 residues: CASSGQAGNTIYF. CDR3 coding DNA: TGTGCCAGCAGTGGGCAAGCTGGAAACACCATATATTTT.

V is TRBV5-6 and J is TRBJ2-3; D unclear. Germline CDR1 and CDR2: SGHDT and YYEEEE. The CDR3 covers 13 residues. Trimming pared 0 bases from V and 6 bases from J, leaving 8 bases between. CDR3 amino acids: CASSLGAADTQYF. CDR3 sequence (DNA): TGTGCCAGCAGCTTGGGAGCAGCGGATACGCAGTATTTT.

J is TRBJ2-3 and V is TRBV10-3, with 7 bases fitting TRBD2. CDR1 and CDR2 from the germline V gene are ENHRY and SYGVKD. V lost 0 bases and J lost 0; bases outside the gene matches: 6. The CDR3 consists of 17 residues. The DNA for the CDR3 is TGTGCCATCAGTGAGTCGAAGGTAGCGGGTAGCACAGATACGCAGTATTTT. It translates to CAISESKVAGSTDTQYF.

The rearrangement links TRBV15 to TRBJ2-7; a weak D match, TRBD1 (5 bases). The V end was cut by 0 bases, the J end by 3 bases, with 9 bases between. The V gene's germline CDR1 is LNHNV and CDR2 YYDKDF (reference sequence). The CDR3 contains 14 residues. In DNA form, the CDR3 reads TGTGCCACCAGCAGAGATGAACAGGACTACGAGCAGTACTTC. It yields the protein CATSRDEQDYEQYF.

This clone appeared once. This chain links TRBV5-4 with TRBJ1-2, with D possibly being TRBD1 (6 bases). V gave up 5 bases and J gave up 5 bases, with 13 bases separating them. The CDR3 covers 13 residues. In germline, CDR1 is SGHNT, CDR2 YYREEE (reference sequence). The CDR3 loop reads CASREQGGYGYTF. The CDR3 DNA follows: TGTGCCAGCAGAGAACAGGGCGGGTATGGCTACACCTTC.

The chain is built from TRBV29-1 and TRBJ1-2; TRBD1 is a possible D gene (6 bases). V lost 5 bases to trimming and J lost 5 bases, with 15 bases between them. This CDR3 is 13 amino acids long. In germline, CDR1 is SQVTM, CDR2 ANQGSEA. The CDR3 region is CSVLQGGGYGYTF. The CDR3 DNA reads TGCAGCGTTCTCCAGGGAGGGGGTTATGGCTACACCTTC.

The CDR3 protein is CASSQGGHGLYSNQPQHF. The CDR3 DNA reads TGCGCCAGCAGCCAAGGGGGACATGGGCTTTATAGCAATCAGCCCCAGCATTTT. V is TRBV4-1 and J is TRBJ1-5, with D possibly TRBD1 on 6 matching bases. The CDR3 spans 18 residues. CDR1 MGHRA and CDR2 YSYEKL come from the germline V gene. V lost 1 base and J 0 bases, leaving 16 bases between the germline ends.